This T cell receptor (beta chain) is from a study of spatial heterogeneity in lung cancer. This clonotype showed up many times. CDR1 MDHEN and CDR2 SYDVKM come from the germline V gene. The CDR3 totals 12 residues. Time point in this sample: sample taken at primary tumor resection. Unsorted samples of tumor, nontumor lung or frozen PBMC had their whole RNA sequenced. TCRdb recomputed calls from the 5' RACE reads with MiXCR, one row per CDR3 protein. The sample lists 30,000 to 40,000 distinct CDR3 sequences, 4% to 6% occurring once. The specimen comprised PBMCs, sampled at surgery. This chain links TRBV28 with TRBJ2-7, with D unresolved. The source of this sequence is a female donor with early-stage non-small cell lung cancer. The CDR3 DNA sequence: TGTGCATCGTCCCTCTGGGGCTACGAGCAGTACTTC. Residues: CASSLWGYEQYF.